This T cell receptor beta chain was captured by sequencing in a study of early T cells in non-severe SARS-CoV-2 infection. V shed 6 bases and J shed 5 bases, with 11 bases lying between them. Germline V CDR1 and CDR2: MNHEY, SVGEGT. The CDR3 sequence is 13 residues long. Unique molecular identifier tags were affixed to discrete cDNA molecules. One entry per CDR3 protein results from TCRdb running MiXCR on the 5' RACE reads. The sample lists roughly 41,000 distinct CDR3 sequences, approximately 4.8% occurring once. This clonotype was seen a handful of times. This sequence was found in an adult who was a healthcare worker with PCR-confirmed SARS-CoV-2 infection or an uninfected control (not recorded which). Sequences were obtained from whole blood. The chain combines TRBV6-2 or TRBV6-3 with TRBJ1-5; TRBD1 is a possible D gene (6 bases). This chain's CDR3 is CASRPTGHQPQHF. CDR3 coding DNA: TGTGCCAGCAGACCAACAGGGCATCAGCCCCAGCATTTT.